The 13 T cell receptor beta chains below all came from one sample that was sequenced in a study of T-cell memory formation after mild COVID-19. Via MiXCR, TCRdb re-called the 5' RACE reads, giving one row per CDR3 protein. The table includes about 240,000 distinct CDR3 sequences, over 8.5% detected once. Sample: PBMCs or a T cell subset sorted from them (not recorded which). The receptors derive from a man younger than 35 who had mild COVID-19 (a few samples of this study predate the infection). Cell type and time point are not known.

The V call is TRBV6-2 or TRBV6-3, the J call TRBJ2-3; D uncertain. V dropped 2 bases and J dropped 1 base, with 13 bases sitting between them. CDR1 is MNHEY and CDR2 is SVGEGT in the germline V gene. The CDR3 runs to 16 residues. CDR3 DNA: TGTGCCAGCAGTTACCTAGTAGCCCGTGGCACAGATACGCAGTATTTT. As protein: CASSYLVARGTDTQYF.

In this sample, this clonotype turned up many times. The CDR3 here is CASSLAEGGQPQHF. CDR3 DNA sequence: TGCGCCAGCAGCTTGGCCGAGGGTGGTCAGCCCCAGCATTTT. J is TRBJ1-5 and V is TRBV5-1, with unresolved D. Germline lookup yields CDR1 SGHRS and CDR2 YFSETQ. The V end lost 0 bases, the J end lost 6 bases, and 10 bases lay between the germline ends. This CDR3 comprises 14 residues. The entire variable domain, with the rest obtained from reference TRBV5-1 and TRBJ1-5, is as follows: KAGVTQTPRYLIKTRGQQVTLSCSPISGHRSVSWYQQTPGQGLQFLFEYFSETQRNKGNFPGRFSGRQFSNSRSEMNVSTLELGDSALYLCASSLAEGGQPQHFGDGTRLSIL.

This clonotype was observed many times. This chain links TRBV5-1 with TRBJ2-1; D perhaps matches TRBD1 (5 bases). Trimming removed 0 bases from V and 0 bases from J, with 7 bases in between. CDR3 length: 15 residues. Germline V gene data show CDR1 as SGHRS and CDR2 as YFSETQ. The chain's CDR3 is CASSLGQSSYNEQFF. As DNA, the CDR3 is TGCGCCAGCAGCTTGGGACAGAGCTCCTACAATGAGCAGTTCTTC.

V gene TRBV5-1 combines with J gene TRBJ2-3; 11 nucleotides match TRBD2. This CDR3 has 17 amino acids. J was trimmed by 2 bases and V by 0 bases; bases with no gene match: 5. Looked up from germline, CDR1 is SGHRS and CDR2 is YFSETQ. CDR3 coding DNA: TGCGCCAGCAGCTTGGTGGCTAGCGGGGGGTCCACAGATACGCAGTATTTT. Its translation is CASSLVASGGSTDTQYF.

This clonotype was seen repeatedly, ten times or more. The chain is built from TRBV5-1 and TRBJ2-7, with 8 nucleotides matching TRBD1. The germline V gene has CDR1 SGHRS and CDR2 YFSETQ. Germline trimming cut 4 bases from V and 3 bases from J; bases unmatched to any gene: 9. The CDR3 runs to 15 residues. The CDR3 sequence is CASSPEGTGRYEQYF. The CDR3 DNA sequence: TGCGCCAGCAGCCCGGAGGGGACAGGTCGCTACGAGCAGTACTTC.

V is TRBV5-1 and J is TRBJ1-1; no definite D call. CDR3 length: 13 residues. Trimming removed 0 bases from V and 4 bases from J, with 7 bases in between. Germline assignment: CDR1 SGHRS and CDR2 YFSETQ. CDR3 residues: CASSLGEPTEAFF. CDR3 bases: TGCGCCAGCAGCTTGGGCGAGCCCACTGAAGCTTTCTTT. The entire variable domain, with the rest obtained from reference TRBV5-1 and TRBJ1-1, is as follows: KAGVTQTPRYLIKTRGQQVTLSCSPISGHRSVSWYQQTPGQGLQFLFEYFSETQRNKGNFPGRFSGRQFSNSRSEMNVSTLELGDSALYLCASSLGEPTEAFFGQGTRLTVV.

The V gene is TRBV7-2, the J gene TRBJ2-3, with 11 bases identical to TRBD2. Trimming removed 5 bases from V and 3 bases from J; junction bases left unmatched: 13. Germline CDR1 and CDR2: SGHTA and FQGNSA. This CDR3 comprises 18 residues. CDR3 sequence: CASSPSPLAGGLTDTQYF. The CDR3 DNA is TGTGCCAGCAGCCCTAGCCCTCTAGCGGGGGGCTTAACAGATACGCAGTATTTT.

This clonotype was picked up a small number of times. The chain carries TRBV18 and TRBJ2-5; D is uncertain. The V and J ends lost 6 bases and 2 bases respectively, with 10 bases between them. This CDR3 spans 13 amino acids. Germline V gene sequence: CDR1 KGHSH, CDR2 LQKENI. CDR3 bases: TGTGCCAGCTCCGGGCAGGCTCAAGAGACCCAGTACTTC. Protein sequence: CASSGQAQETQYF.

This clonotype was counted only a few times. The chain joins TRBV7-6 to TRBJ1-6; the D is unclear. Germline V gene lookup returns CDR1 SGHVS and CDR2 FNYEAQ. CDR3 length: 16 amino acids. V gave up 4 bases and J gave up 7 bases, with 17 bases separating them. The CDR3 region is CASSSSPGYWNSPLHF. The CDR3 nucleotides are TGTGCCAGCAGCTCGTCCCCGGGGTATTGGAATTCACCCCTCCACTTT.

In this sample, this clonotype turned up a few times. V gene TRBV15 combines with J gene TRBJ2-4; no clear D gene. The V end lost 4 bases, the J end lost 0 bases, and 19 bases lay between the germline ends. CDR3 length: 18 residues. The germline V gene has CDR1 LNHNV and CDR2 YYDKDF (reference sequence). CDR3 residues: CATSTSSQRWVAKNIQYF. The CDR3 nucleotides are TGTGCCACCAGCACTTCCTCACAGAGATGGGTAGCCAAAAACATTCAGTACTTC.

This clonotype was counted a few times. The gene calls are TRBV12-3 or TRBV12-4 and TRBJ2-3; 8 nucleotides line up with TRBD2. The CDR3 is 14 residues long. Losses at the gene ends were 6 bases for V and 6 bases for J; bases not matched to a gene: 8. The CDR3 coding sequence is TGTGCCAGCAGCCTCTACACTAGCGGCGATACGCAGTATTTT. As protein: CASSLYTSGDTQYF.

This clonotype has more than one count but fewer than ten. The V gene is TRBV10-3, the J gene TRBJ2-3; 9 bases match TRBD1. CDR1 and CDR2 (germline): ENHRY, SYGVKD. Trimming took 5 bases from V and 3 from J; bases not matched to a gene: 3. CDR3 length equals 14 residues. CDR3 amino acids: CAISPTGGTDTQYF. DNA of the CDR3: TGTGCCATCAGTCCGACAGGGGGGACAGATACGCAGTATTTT.

The J gene is TRBJ1-4, the V gene TRBV4-3; D might be TRBD1 (6 bases). V was shortened by 0 bases and J by 7 bases, with 12 bases between the two germline ends. The CDR3 loop spans 15 amino acids. Germline V gives CDR1 LGHNA, CDR2 YSLEER. The DNA for the CDR3 is TGCGCCAGCAGCCAAGATCAGGGGATGGGTGAAAAACTGTTTTTT. Translating it yields CASSQDQGMGEKLFF.